This entry describes one T cell receptor beta chain. Its antigen remains unidentified. Base qualities are missing; no much larger clone stands one base away. The data were taken from a study of CD4 T cells in relation to SARS-CoV-2 and coronaviruses (dated by TCRdb to the early 2020s). Background on the whole study: In the ViraFEST assay, PBMCs were cultured with antigen for 9 to 10 days, after which TCR beta CDR3s were sequenced to identify antigen-specific clonal expansions. The negative reference condition was either a culture with an HIV-1 Nef peptide pool or a culture with no peptide. HLA restriction was mapped for shared crossreactive spike epitopes using patient-derived lymphoblastoid cell lines. At the level of individual TCR clonotypes, the study evaluated whether memory CD4+ T cells crossreact between the spike proteins of SARS-CoV-2 and those of common cold coronaviruses. The Adaptive Biotechnologies TCR-sequencing kit was used to sequence samples from a few pre-COVID donors and the naive versus memory experiments, whereas other data were Illumina-based. A different TCR-beta assay, based on Illumina, was used to sequence expansion assays from other donors in the study. On the study overall, not on this receptor specifically: Crossreactivity analysis centred on spike protein, so crossreactivity against other viral proteins was not assessed. Compared with monoreactive clones, crossreactive clones had significantly weaker SARS-CoV-2-driven expansion, a result consistent with antigenic imprinting. In approximately 65% of donors, memory CD4+ clonotypes turned up that crossrecognized SARS-CoV-2 and at least one common cold coronavirus spike. The study was constrained by small numbers of patients and of tested TCRs. No donor contributed both pre-pandemic and post-infection samples, which limited tracing the source of pre-existing responses.

The CDR1 and CDR2 encoded by the germline V gene (reference sequence) are SGHKS and YYEKEE. Reading from cysteine to phenylalanine, the CDR3 counts 16 amino acids. The only DNA kept is the CDR3, 48 bases in frame from the first base. The germline ends are 15 bases apart after V is trimmed by 5 bases and J by 1 base. CD4+ T cells from unexposed donors were collected before the COVID-19 pandemic (2011-2018). Following 10 days of culture, the EasySep CD4+ T cell isolation kit was used to isolate CD4+ T cells. As far as cell numbers permitted, CD4+ T cells from unexposed donors were tested for reactivity against SARS-CoV-2 S and N as well as four spike pools from common cold coronaviruses. Each well held about 2 million PBMCs cultured in IMDM containing about 5% human AB serum and 7.5 to 10 IU/ml IL-2. Half of the culture medium was replaced with fresh IL-2-containing medium on days 3 and 7. In general, triplicate replicate wells were used for every peptide culture condition. Leukapheresis product for the unexposed donors was bought commercially. Ficoll-Paque PLUS gradient centrifugation was used to isolate PBMCs from either whole blood or leukapheresis product. PBMCs were either cryopreserved at -140°C or used fresh in the expansion assay. The QIAamp Micro DNA Kit was used to extract genomic DNA from the CD4+ T cells.

Libraries came from the immunoSEQ multiplex PCR assay. In the paper's pipeline: During preprocessing, nonproductive sequences were discarded, as were any CDR3s that did not begin with C, did not end with F or W, or were shorter than 7 amino acids. The MANAFEST web app was used to call antigen-specific clonotypes on the basis of expansion compared with the reference and with other culture wells. A clone was considered positive if the clone showed significant expansion compared with the reference culture in 2 of 3 replicate wells at an FDR below 0.05. To be called positive, a clone also had to show significant expansion compared with every other tandem well and an odds ratio greater than 5. CDR3 homology was quantified as pairwise Levenshtein distance, calculated with the stringdist R package after three terminal residues were trimmed from each end. TCRdb retrieved this table from immuneACCESS and kept in-frame rearrangements only. Not all clones are present; in checked studies, unresolved V genes account for under half, and no reason is known for the remainder. V and J calls and clone size are copied from that table; D and trimming were computed from the DNA. Counted in this sample were under 13,000 clones; 70% to 85% of them appeared once. Jointly, the top ten make up roughly 18% of the sample.

The TCR sequence derives from a human donor in good health. The sequenced material came from CD4+ T cells from PBMCs, cultured in vitro. The chain was built from TRBV5-5 and TRBJ2-2; the D region possibly corresponds to TRBD1 (5 bases align). The CDR3 amino acid sequence is: CASSYYGQGNTGELFF. In nucleotide form, the sequence is TGTGCCAGCAGTTATTACGGGCAGGGGAACACCGGGGAGCTGTTTTTT.